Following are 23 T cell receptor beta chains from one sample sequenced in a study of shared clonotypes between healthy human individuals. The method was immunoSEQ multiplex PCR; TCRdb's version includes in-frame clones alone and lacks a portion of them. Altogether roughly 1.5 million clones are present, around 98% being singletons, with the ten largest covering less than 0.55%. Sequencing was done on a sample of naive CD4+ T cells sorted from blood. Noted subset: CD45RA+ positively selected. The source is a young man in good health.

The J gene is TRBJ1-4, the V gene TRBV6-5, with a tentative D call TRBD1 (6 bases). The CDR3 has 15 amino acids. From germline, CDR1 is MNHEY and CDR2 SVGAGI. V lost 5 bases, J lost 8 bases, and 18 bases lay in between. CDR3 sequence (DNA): TGTGCCAGCAGTCCGCGACAGGACGCGGCCGAAAAACTGTTTTTT. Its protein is CASSPRQDAAEKLFF.

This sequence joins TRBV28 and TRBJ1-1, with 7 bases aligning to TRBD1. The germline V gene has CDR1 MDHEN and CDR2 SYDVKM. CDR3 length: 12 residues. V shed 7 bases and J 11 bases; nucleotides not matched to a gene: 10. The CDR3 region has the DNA TGTGCCAGCACCCCGGCTAGGGGGCTCGCTTTCTTT. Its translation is CASTPARGLAFF.

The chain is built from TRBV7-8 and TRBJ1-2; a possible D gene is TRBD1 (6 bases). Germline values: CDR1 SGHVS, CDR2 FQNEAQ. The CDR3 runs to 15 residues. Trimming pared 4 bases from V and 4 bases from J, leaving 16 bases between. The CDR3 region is CASSWDKPLSYGYTF. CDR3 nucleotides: TGTGCCAGCAGCTGGGACAAACCATTGTCCTATGGCTACACCTTC.

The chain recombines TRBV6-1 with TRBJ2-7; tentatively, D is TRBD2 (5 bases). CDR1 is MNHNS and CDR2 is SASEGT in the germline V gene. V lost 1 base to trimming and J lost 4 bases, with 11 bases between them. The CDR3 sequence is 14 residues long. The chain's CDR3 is CASSEGGPFYEQYF. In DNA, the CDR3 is TGTGCCAGCAGTGAAGGAGGGCCCTTTTACGAGCAGTACTTC.

For the CDR3, the DNA is TGTGCCAGCAGTTACTCGGGTCCCGCTTTCGGCTACACCTTC. It translates to CASSYSGPAFGYTF. The chain joins TRBV6-5 to TRBJ1-2; D not resolved. This CDR3 comprises 14 residues. V shed 0 bases and J shed 8 bases, with 13 bases lying between them. CDR1 and CDR2 (germline): MNHEY, SVGAGI.

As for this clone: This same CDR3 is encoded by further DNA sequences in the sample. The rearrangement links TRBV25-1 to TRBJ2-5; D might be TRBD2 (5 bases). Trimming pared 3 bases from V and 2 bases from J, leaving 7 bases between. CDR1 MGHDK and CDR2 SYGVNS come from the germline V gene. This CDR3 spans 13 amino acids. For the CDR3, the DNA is TGTGCCAGCAGTGATGGAGGACAAGAGACCCAGTACTTC. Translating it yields CASSDGGQETQYF.

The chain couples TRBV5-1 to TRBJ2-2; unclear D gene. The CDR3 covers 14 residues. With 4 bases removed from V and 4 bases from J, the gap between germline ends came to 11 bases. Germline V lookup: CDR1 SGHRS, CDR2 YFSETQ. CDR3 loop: CASSGIETTGELFF. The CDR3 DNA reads TGCGCCAGCAGCGGGATAGAGACCACCGGGGAGCTGTTTTTT.

The DNA for the CDR3 is TGTGCCAGCAGCGACATCTCCTACGAGCAGTACTTC. This sequence encodes CASSDISYEQYF. V and J are TRBV2 and TRBJ2-7; D is unclear. Per germline, CDR1 SNHLY and CDR2 FYNNEI. This CDR3 has 12 residues. V was clipped by 6 bases and J by 0 bases, with 6 bases between them.

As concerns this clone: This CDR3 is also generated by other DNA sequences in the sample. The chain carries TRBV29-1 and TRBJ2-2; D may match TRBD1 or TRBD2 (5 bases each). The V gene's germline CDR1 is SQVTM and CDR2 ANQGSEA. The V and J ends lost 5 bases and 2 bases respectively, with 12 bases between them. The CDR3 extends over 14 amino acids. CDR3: CSVTGTVNTGELFF. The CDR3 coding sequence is TGCAGCGTTACCGGGACGGTAAACACCGGGGAGCTGTTTTTT.

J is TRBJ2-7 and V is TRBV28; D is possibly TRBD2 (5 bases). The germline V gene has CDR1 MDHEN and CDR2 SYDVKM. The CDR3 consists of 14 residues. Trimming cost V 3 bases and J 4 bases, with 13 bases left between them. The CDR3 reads CASSFSRDPYEQYF. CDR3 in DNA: TGTGCCAGCAGTTTTTCCCGGGATCCTTACGAGCAGTACTTC. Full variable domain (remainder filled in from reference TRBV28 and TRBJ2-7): DVKVTQSSRYLVKRTGEKVFLECVQDMDHENMFWYRQDPGLGLRLIYFSYDVKMKEKGDIPEGYSVSREKKERFSLILESASTNQTSMYLCASSFSRDPYEQYFGPGTRLTVT.

In DNA, the CDR3 is TGCAGTGCGTGGGGTGGGGAGCTGTTTTTT. Its protein is CSAWGGELFF. The chain uses TRBV20-1 and TRBJ2-2; D is ambiguous. The CDR3 is made up of 10 amino acids. Germline loops: CDR1 DFQATT, CDR2 SNEGSKA (reference sequence). Trimming took 6 bases from V and 8 from J, leaving 7 bases between them.

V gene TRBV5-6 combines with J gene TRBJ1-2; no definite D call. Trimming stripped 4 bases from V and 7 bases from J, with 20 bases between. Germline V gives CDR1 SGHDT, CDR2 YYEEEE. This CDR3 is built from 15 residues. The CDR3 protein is CASSANTGREIGYTF. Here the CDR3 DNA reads TGTGCCAGCAGCGCAAATACTGGTAGGGAGATTGGCTACACCTTC. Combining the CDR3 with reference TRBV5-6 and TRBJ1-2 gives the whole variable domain DAGVTQSPTHLIKTRGQQVTLRCSPKSGHDTVSWYQQALGQGPQFIFQYYEEEERQRGNFPDRFSGHQFPNYSSELNVNALLLGDSALYLCASSANTGREIGYTFGSGTRLTVV.

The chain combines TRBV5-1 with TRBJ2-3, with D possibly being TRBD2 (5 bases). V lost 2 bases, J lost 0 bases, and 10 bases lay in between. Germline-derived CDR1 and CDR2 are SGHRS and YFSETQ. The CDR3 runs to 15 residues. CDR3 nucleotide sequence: TGCGCCAGCAGCTTATGGGGAGATAGCACAGATACGCAGTATTTT. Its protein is CASSLWGDSTDTQYF.

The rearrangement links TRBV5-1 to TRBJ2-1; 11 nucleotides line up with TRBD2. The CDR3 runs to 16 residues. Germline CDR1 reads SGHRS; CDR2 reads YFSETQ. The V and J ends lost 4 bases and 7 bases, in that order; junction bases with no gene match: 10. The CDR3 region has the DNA TGCGCCAGCAGCCCTTCACCTAGCGGGAGGAGAAATGAGCAGTTCTTC. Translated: CASSPSPSGRRNEQFF.

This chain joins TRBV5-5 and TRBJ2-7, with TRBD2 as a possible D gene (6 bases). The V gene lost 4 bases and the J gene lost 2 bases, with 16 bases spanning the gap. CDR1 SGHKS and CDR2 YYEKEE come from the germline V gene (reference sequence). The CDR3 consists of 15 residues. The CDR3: CASSMGLHGTYEQYF. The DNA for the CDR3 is TGTGCCAGCAGCATGGGACTTCATGGTACCTACGAGCAGTACTTC.

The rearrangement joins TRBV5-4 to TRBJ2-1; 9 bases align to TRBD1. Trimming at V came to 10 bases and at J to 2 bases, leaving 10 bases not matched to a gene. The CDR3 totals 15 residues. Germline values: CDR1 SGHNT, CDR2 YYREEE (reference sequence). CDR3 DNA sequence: TGTGCCGCCTGGAAGGGACAGGGACCCTACAATGAGCAGTTCTTC. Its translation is CAAWKGQGPYNEQFF.

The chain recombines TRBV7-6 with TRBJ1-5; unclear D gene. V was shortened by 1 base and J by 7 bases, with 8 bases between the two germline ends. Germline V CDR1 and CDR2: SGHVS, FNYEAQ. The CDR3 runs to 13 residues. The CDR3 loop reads CASSLGGEQPQHF. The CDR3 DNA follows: TGTGCCAGCAGCTTAGGCGGGGAACAGCCCCAGCATTTT. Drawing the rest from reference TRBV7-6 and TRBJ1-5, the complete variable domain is GAGVSQSPRYKVTKRGQDVALRCDPISGHVSLYWYRQALGQGPEFLTYFNYEAQQDKSGLPNDRFSAERPEGSISTLTIQRTEQRDSAMYRCASSLGGEQPQHFGDGTRLSIL.

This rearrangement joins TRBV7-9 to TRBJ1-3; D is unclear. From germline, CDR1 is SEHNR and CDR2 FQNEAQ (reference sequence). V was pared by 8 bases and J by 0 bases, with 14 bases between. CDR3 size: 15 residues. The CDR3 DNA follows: TGTGCCAGCGCCGGAGGAGCTAGCTCTGGAAACACCATATATTTT. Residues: CASAGGASSGNTIYF.

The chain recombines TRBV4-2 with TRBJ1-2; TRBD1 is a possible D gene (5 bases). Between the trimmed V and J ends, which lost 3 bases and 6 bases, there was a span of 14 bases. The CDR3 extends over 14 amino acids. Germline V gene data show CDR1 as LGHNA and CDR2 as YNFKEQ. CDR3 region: CASSHPGTEHGYTF. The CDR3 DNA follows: TGTGCCAGCAGCCACCCCGGGACCGAGCATGGCTACACCTTC.

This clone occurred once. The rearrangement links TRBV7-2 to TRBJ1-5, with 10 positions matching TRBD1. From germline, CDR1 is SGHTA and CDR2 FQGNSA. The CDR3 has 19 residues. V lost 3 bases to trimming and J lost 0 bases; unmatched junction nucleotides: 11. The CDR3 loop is CASSFGPGTGEDSNQPQHF. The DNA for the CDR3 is TGTGCCAGCAGCTTCGGTCCCGGGACAGGGGAAGATAGCAATCAGCCCCAGCATTTT.

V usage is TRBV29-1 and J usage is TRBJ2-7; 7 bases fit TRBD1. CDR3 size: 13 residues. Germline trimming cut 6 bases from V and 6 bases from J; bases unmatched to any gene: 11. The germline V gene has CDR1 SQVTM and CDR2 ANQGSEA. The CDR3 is CSVLRDSIPEQYF. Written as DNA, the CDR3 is TGCAGCGTCCTCCGGGACAGCATCCCCGAGCAGTACTTC.

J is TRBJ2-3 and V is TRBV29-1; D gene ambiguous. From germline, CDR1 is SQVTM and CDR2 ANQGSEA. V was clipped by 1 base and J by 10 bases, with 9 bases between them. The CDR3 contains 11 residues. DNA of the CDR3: TGCAGCGTTGAAGTTTCTAGAGCGCAGTATTTT. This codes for CSVEVSRAQYF.

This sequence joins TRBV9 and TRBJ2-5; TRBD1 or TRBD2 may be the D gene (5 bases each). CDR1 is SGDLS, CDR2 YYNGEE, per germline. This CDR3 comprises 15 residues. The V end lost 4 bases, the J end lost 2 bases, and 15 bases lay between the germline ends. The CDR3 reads CASSSGAYPQETQYF. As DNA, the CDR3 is TGTGCCAGCAGCTCCGGGGCGTACCCTCAAGAGACCCAGTACTTC.